The entry below gives a single T cell receptor beta chain sequence along with its context. CDR3 length: 15 amino acids. The V segment lost 1 base and the J segment 3 bases; nucleotides outside the gene matches: 8. Germline CDR1 is DFQATT and CDR2 is SNEGSKA (reference sequence). This sample stems from a study of T cells after yellow fever vaccination. From the 5' RACE reads, TCRdb called clonotypes with MiXCR, one entry per CDR3 protein. The sample has some 320,000 distinct CDR3 sequences, 8.7% seen once. The genes are TRBV20-1 and TRBJ2-7; 8 bases match TRBD2. The sample here was CD4+ T cells sorted from PBMCs, taken 5 days after the yellow fever booster vaccination. The clonotype originates from a man between 18 and 35 years old who received the YFV17D yellow fever vaccine. CDR3 amino acids: CSARAGGPEVYEQYF. In DNA form, the CDR3 reads TGCAGTGCTAGAGCGGGGGGGCCGGAGGTCTACGAGCAGTACTTC.